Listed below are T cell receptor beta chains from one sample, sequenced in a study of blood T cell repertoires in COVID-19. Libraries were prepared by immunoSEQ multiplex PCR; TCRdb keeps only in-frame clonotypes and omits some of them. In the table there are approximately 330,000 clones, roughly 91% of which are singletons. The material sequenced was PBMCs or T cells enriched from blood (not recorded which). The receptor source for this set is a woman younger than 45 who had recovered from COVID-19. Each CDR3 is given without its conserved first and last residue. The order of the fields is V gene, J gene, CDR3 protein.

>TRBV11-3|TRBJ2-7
ASSLGPGGPLEEQY
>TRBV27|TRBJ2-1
ASSLGENEQF
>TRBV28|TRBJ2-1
ASSFPRQGNTYNEQF
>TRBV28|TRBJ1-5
ASSLGQLKNQPQH
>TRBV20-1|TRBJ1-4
SASTDSTNEKLF
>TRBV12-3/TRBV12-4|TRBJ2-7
ASTHSGYEQY
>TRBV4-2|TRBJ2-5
ASSLNEETQY
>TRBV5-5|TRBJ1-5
ASSLGASQPQH
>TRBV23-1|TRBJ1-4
ASSHPVPLKPGQGRGEKLF
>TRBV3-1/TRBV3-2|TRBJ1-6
ASSQGAPHYNSPLH
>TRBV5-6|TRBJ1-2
ASSFRGSYGYT
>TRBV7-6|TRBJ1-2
ASSSWVGGEKGYT
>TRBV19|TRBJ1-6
ASSYPGGNSPLH
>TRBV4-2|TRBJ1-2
ASSQSTGTGGYGYT
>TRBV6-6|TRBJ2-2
ASSVGAGAGGELF
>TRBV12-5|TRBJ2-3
ASGGLRTDTQY
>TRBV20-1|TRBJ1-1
SAPTGTEAF
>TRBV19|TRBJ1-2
ASGQQDGTFHGYT
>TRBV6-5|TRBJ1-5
ASSKTEEGQPQH
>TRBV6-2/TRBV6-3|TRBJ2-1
ASSYSVTVAGKKSSYNEQF
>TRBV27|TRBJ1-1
ASSPFSAGSSEAF
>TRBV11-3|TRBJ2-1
ASSFAGDLNEQF
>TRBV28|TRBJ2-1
ASSGLAGGLIDNEQF
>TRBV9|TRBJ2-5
ASSSRPGTSGRVGQETQY
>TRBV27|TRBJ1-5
ASSRAQAHQPQH
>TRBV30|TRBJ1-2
AWSVRVVNYGYT
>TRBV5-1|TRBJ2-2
ASSLAGAGVNTGELF
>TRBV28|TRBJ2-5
ARLAGRRETQY